This T cell receptor beta chain was documented in a study of CD8+ T cells in alopecia areata. The wider study: Those treated were given oral tofacitinib at 5 to 10 mg twice daily. Treated patients' severity was scored by percentage of affected scalp area.

Comment on this clone: The target antigen is unknown.

Treatment given: oral pan-JAK inhibitor, 5-10 mg twice daily. Alopecia areata patients provided lesional scalp punch biopsies and peripheral blood, both collected for the study. General study findings and limits: Clonality in the scalp and expanded CD8+ clones ranked among the top 100 were significantly decreased by tofacitinib.

V was trimmed by 0 bases and J by 2 bases, leaving 14 bases between them. This CDR3 has 18 residues. The germline CDR1 and CDR2 sequences are LGHNA and YNFKEQ. RNA was isolated and reverse transcribed to cDNA, the sequencing template. Assay: immunoSEQ multiplex PCR; the TCRdb copy retains only in-frame clones and omits some. Found here are approximately 280,000 clones, roughly 50% of them singletons; the top ten hold roughly 1.8%. The input for sequencing was CD4+ T cells sorted from blood, taken at week 24, from a patient treated with tofacitinib. This TCR came from a human donor with alopecia areata. This sequence joins TRBV4-2 and TRBJ1-6; D might be TRBD1 (5 bases). CDR3 sequence (DNA): TGTGCCAGCAGCCAAGATCGCCCGGGGACGACCTATAATTCACCCCTCCACTTT. As protein: CASSQDRPGTTYNSPLHF.